Listed below are T cell receptor beta chains from one sample, sequenced in a study of control samples from healthy donors and cancer patients. The method was immunoSEQ multiplex PCR; TCRdb's version includes in-frame clones alone and lacks a portion of them. The data contain over 85,000 clones, over 85% of them singletons. Sequenced input: blood. These receptors were collected from a woman aged 30 to 39 in good health. The CDR3 runs from the conserved cysteine through the conserved F or W. A D gene is named only where the DNA matches it firmly. Clone size is shown for a subset of rows, as once, few, many or a class of expanded clone.

clone_size	j_call	d_call	v_call	cdr3_aa	cdr3_nt
NA	TRBJ2-3	NA	TRBV2	CASSEWGNTDTQYF	TGTGCCAGCAGTGAATGGGGAAACACAGATACGCAGTATTTT
NA	TRBJ1-1	TRBD1	TRBV6-1	CASSEVRGRGNTEAFF	TGTGCCAGCAGTGAAGTCAGGGGGAGAGGGAACACTGAAGCTTTCTTT
NA	TRBJ2-3	NA	TRBV5-1	CASSLGTGLSSTDTQYF	TGCGCCAGCAGCTTGGGTACAGGGCTTTCTAGCACAGATACGCAGTATTTT
once	TRBJ2-1	TRBD1	TRBV7-3	CASSPGTANEQFF	TGTGCCAGCAGCCCAGGGACAGCTAATGAGCAGTTCTTC
NA	TRBJ2-7	TRBD2	TRBV11-2	CASSLGSSGGYEQYF	TGTGCCAGCAGCTTAGGGTCTAGCGGAGGGTACGAGCAGTACTTC
NA	TRBJ2-3	NA	TRBV6-4	CASSVKAGAGTDTQYF	TGTGCCAGCAGTGTGAAGGCGGGGGCGGGCACAGATACGCAGTATTTT
NA	TRBJ1-2	NA	TRBV28	CASSLGHLGYGYTF	TGTGCCAGCAGTTTAGGACACCTGGGCTATGGCTACACCTTC
once	TRBJ1-2	TRBD1	TRBV4-1	CASSQDRGQVRSNYGYTF	TGCGCCAGCAGCCAAGATAGGGGACAGGTACGATCTAACTATGGCTACACCTTC
NA	TRBJ2-3	TRBD2	TRBV28	CASSFSAGADTQYF	TGTGCCAGCAGTTTTTCAGCGGGAGCCGATACGCAGTATTTT
NA	TRBJ1-1	TRBD1	TRBV11-2	CASSLYEGGRTEAFF	TGTGCCAGCAGCTTATACGAAGGGGGCAGGACTGAAGCTTTCTTT
NA	TRBJ1-2	TRBD1	TRBV6-6	CASSKPGQGANGYTF	TGTGCCAGCAGTAAACCGGGACAGGGGGCCAATGGCTACACCTTC
NA	TRBJ1-3	TRBD1	TRBV6-5	CASIRQGASGNTIYF	TGTGCCAGCATCAGACAGGGGGCGTCTGGAAACACCATATATTTT
NA	TRBJ2-1	NA	TRBV11-1	CASSHDQYNEQFF	TGTGCCAGCAGCCACGACCAATACAATGAGCAGTTCTTC
NA	TRBJ2-3	NA	TRBV30	CAWSVLAYGRQGGNTDTQYF	TGTGCCTGGAGTGTACTAGCTTACGGCCGACAGGGTGGTAACACAGATACGCAGTATTTT
few	TRBJ1-2	NA	TRBV25-1	CASSAGTNYGYTF	TGTGCCAGCAGTGCCGGAACGAACTATGGCTACACCTTC
NA	TRBJ1-5	TRBD1	TRBV11-2	CASSLAQGGNQPQHF	TGTGCCAGCAGCTTAGCACAGGGGGGCAATCAGCCCCAGCATTTT
NA	TRBJ2-1	TRBD2	TRBV7-9	CASSSPGLAGALSYNEQFF	TGTGCCAGCAGCTCCCCGGGACTAGCGGGAGCCCTCTCCTACAATGAGCAGTTCTTC
NA	TRBJ2-7	NA	TRBV19	CASSISHTGPGYEQYF	TGTGCCAGTAGTATTTCCCATACGGGCCCCGGGTACGAGCAGTACTTC
few	TRBJ1-2	TRBD1	TRBV6-5	CASSPDREGGYTF	TGTGCCAGCAGTCCTGACAGGGAGGGTGGCTACACCTTC
NA	TRBJ1-1	TRBD1	TRBV10-3	CAISAQGEGNTEAFF	TGTGCCATCAGTGCCCAGGGGGAAGGGAACACTGAAGCTTTCTTT
NA	TRBJ1-1	NA	TRBV12-3/TRBV12-4	CASREEYEAFF	TGTGCCAGCAGGGAGGAATATGAAGCTTTCTTT
NA	TRBJ2-5	NA	TRBV3-1/TRBV3-2	CASSQGAGRETQYF	TGTGCCAGCAGCCAGGGGGCAGGTAGAGAGACCCAGTACTTC
once	TRBJ2-1	TRBD1	TRBV7-9	CASSLGQRNEQFF	TGTGCCAGCAGCTTGGGACAGCGCAATGAGCAGTTCTTC
NA	TRBJ1-4	TRBD1	TRBV6-5	CASSPKQGAGEKLFF	TGTGCCAGCAGTCCGAAACAGGGGGCCGGTGAAAAACTGTTTTTT
NA	TRBJ1-1	NA	TRBV5-5	CASSLVRGTEAFF	TGTGCCAGCAGCTTGGTGCGGGGCACTGAAGCTTTCTTT
NA	TRBJ2-7	TRBD2	TRBV6-5	CASVVKTSGSYEQYF	TGTGCCAGCGTTGTGAAGACTAGCGGGTCCTACGAGCAGTACTTC
once	TRBJ1-5	NA	TRBV6-6	CASSPRPGGGSNQPQHF	TGTGCCAGCAGTCCTCGCCCGGGCGGAGGTAGCAATCAGCCCCAGCATTTT
once	TRBJ1-1	TRBD1	TRBV6-5	CASSYGTGGGNTEAFF	TGTGCCAGCAGTTATGGGACAGGGGGGGGGAACACTGAAGCTTTCTTT
few	TRBJ2-5	TRBD2	TRBV5-4	CASSPPGAGGETQYF	TGTGCCAGCAGTCCTCCCGGAGCGGGGGGCGAGACCCAGTACTTC
NA	TRBJ1-2	TRBD1	TRBV18	CASSPSQGAGYTF	TGTGCCAGCTCACCGTCACAGGGGGCAGGCTACACCTTC
NA	TRBJ1-1	NA	TRBV10-3	CAISEGSGKTEAFF	TGTGCCATCAGTGAGGGGTCAGGGAAGACTGAAGCTTTCTTT
NA	TRBJ1-6	NA	TRBV2	CASSVTDSYNSPLHF	TGTGCCAGCAGTGTAACAGACTCCTATAATTCACCCCTCCACTTT
NA	TRBJ2-7	TRBD2	TRBV10-3	CAISGSGTSVYEQYF	TGTGCCATCAGTGGTTCCGGGACTAGCGTTTACGAGCAGTACTTC
NA	TRBJ1-5	NA	TRBV27	CASSLLGNSNQPQHF	TGTGCCAGCAGTTTATTGGGGAATAGCAATCAGCCCCAGCATTTT
NA	TRBJ1-1	NA	TRBV28	CASSLSRLRGTEAFF	TGTGCCAGCAGTTTAAGTAGGTTGCGGGGCACTGAAGCTTTCTTT
NA	TRBJ1-5	NA	TRBV3-1/TRBV3-2	CASSQDWKSPQHF	TGTGCCAGCAGCCAAGATTGGAAGTCCCCCCAGCATTTT
NA	TRBJ2-7	NA	TRBV10-3	CASSGSYEQYF	TGTGCCTCCAGCGGATCCTACGAGCAGTACTTC
NA	TRBJ1-5	NA	TRBV10-3	CAISVSGGNQPQHF	TGTGCCATCAGTGTTTCGGGCGGGAATCAGCCCCAGCATTTT
NA	TRBJ2-5	NA	TRBV3-1/TRBV3-2	CASSPSGVYQETQYF	TGTGCCAGCAGCCCCTCGGGAGTGTACCAAGAGACCCAGTACTTC
NA	TRBJ1-1	NA	TRBV7-8	CASSSRRYEAFF	TGTGCCAGCAGCTCCCGGAGATATGAAGCTTTCTTT
NA	TRBJ2-5	NA	TRBV5-1	CASSTGGLETQYF	TGCGCCAGCAGCACCGGGGGTTTGGAGACCCAGTACTTC
once	TRBJ2-2	NA	TRBV7-8	CASSFREEGLLTGELFF	TGTGCCAGCAGCTTTAGGGAGGAGGGCCTTTTGACCGGGGAGCTGTTTTTT
NA	TRBJ2-3	TRBD2	TRBV5-5	CASSFLAGVVDTQYF	TGTGCCAGCAGCTTTCTAGCGGGAGTGGTAGATACGCAGTATTTT